The rows below give T cell receptor beta chains drawn from one sample of a study of identical twins. TCRdb recomputed calls from the 5' RACE reads with MiXCR, one row per CDR3 protein. The table lists about 730,000 distinct CDR3 sequences, around 20% of them singletons, with over 4% in the top ten. The data were also submitted as part of a second study, on T cells expressing NK-cell markers.

Source material: PBMCs. These receptors were taken from a woman between 18 and 29 years old in good health. The CDR3 runs from the conserved cysteine through the conserved F or W. A D gene is named only where the DNA matches it firmly. Part of the rows lack a size; the others show once, few, many or a class for expanded clones.

v_call,clone_size,j_call,d_call,cdr3_aa,cdr3_nt
TRBV4-3,-,TRBJ2-6,-,CASSQVLGDSGANVLTF,TGCGCCAGCAGCCAAGTCTTAGGGGACTCTGGGGCCAACGTCCTGACTTTC
TRBV20-1,few,TRBJ2-2,-,CSAINGPGELFF,TGCAGTGCTATTAATGGCCCCGGGGAGCTGTTTTTT
TRBV3-1,-,TRBJ2-7,TRBD2,CATTPRGGLAGATYEQYF,TGTGCCACCACCCCAAGAGGGGGACTAGCGGGGGCAACCTACGAGCAGTACTTC
TRBV6-4,once,TRBJ1-4,-,CASSERAGDEKLFF,TGTGCCAGCAGTGAGAGGGCAGGGGATGAAAAACTGTTTTTT
TRBV5-1,-,TRBJ1-2,-,CASSLGQRDYGYTF,TGCGCCAGCAGCTTGGGACAGAGGGACTATGGCTACACCTTC
TRBV3-1,-,TRBJ2-7,-,CASSQADGQFQYF,TGTGCCAGCAGCCAGGCGGACGGACAGTTCCAGTACTTC
TRBV5-1,few,TRBJ1-1,-,CASSWVGGVGTEAFF,TGCGCCAGCAGCTGGGTGGGGGGTGTGGGCACTGAAGCTTTCTTT
TRBV6-5,once,TRBJ2-1,TRBD2,CASSYTTPGTTSYNEQFF,TGTGCCAGCAGTTATACGACCCCCGGGACTACATCCTACAATGAGCAGTTCTTC
TRBV29-1,-,TRBJ2-6,-,CSVAGERDGANVLTF,TGCAGCGTTGCAGGGGAAAGGGATGGGGCCAACGTCCTGACTTTC
TRBV20-1,few,TRBJ2-1,TRBD2,CSARDNQRGIYNEQFF,TGCAGTGCTAGAGATAACCAGCGGGGAATCTACAATGAGCAGTTCTTC
TRBV4-2,-,TRBJ2-7,-,CASSQALGREQYF,TGTGCCAGCAGCCAAGCCCTGGGGCGCGAGCAGTACTTC
TRBV28,-,TRBJ1-1,-,CASLGQGYTEAFF,TGTGCCAGCCTTGGTCAGGGGTACACTGAAGCTTTCTTT
TRBV20-1,-,TRBJ2-1,-,CSASAVSPYNEQFF,TGCAGTGCTAGTGCCGTATCCCCCTACAATGAGCAGTTCTTC
TRBV5-1,-,TRBJ2-2,-,CASTPNTGKNTGELFF,TGCGCCAGCACCCCGAACACAGGGAAGAACACCGGGGAGCTGTTTTTT
TRBV20-1,few,TRBJ1-1,-,CSALWGGHTEAFF,TGCAGTGCCCTCTGGGGGGGGCATACTGAAGCTTTCTTT
TRBV5-6,few,TRBJ2-1,TRBD2,CASSLRTSAYNEQFF,TGTGCCAGCAGCTTGCGGACTAGCGCGTACAATGAGCAGTTCTTC
TRBV6-2/TRBV6-3,-,TRBJ2-1,-,CASSFGTGAYNEQFF,TGTGCCAGCAGTTTTGGTACGGGAGCTTACAATGAGCAGTTCTTC
TRBV28,few,TRBJ1-5,TRBD1,CASSLGTGENQPQHF,TGTGCCAGCAGTTTGGGGACAGGGGAGAATCAGCCCCAGCATTTT
TRBV20-1,-,TRBJ2-1,TRBD2,CSAILAGGSNEQFF,TGCAGTGCAATTCTAGCGGGAGGGAGCAATGAGCAGTTCTTC
TRBV7-2,-,TRBJ2-3,-,CASSVRGADTQYF,TGTGCCAGCAGCGTACGAGGGGCGGATACGCAGTATTTT
TRBV27,few,TRBJ2-3,-,CASSPIRSEGTDTQYF,TGTGCCAGCAGTCCGATCCGATCGGAGGGCACAGATACGCAGTATTTT
TRBV20-1,-,TRBJ1-2,TRBD1,CSALGDRDGYTF,TGCAGTGCGCTGGGGGACAGGGATGGCTACACCTTC
TRBV20-1,-,TRBJ2-1,-,CSAMSSLGYEQFF,TGCAGTGCCATGAGCTCCCTGGGATATGAGCAGTTCTTC
TRBV20-1,-,TRBJ2-1,-,CSAIPGGNEQFF,TGCAGTGCCATACCCGGCGGCAATGAGCAGTTCTTC
TRBV5-1,-,TRBJ2-7,-,CASTRETGSSYEQYF,TGCGCCAGCACTAGGGAAACGGGGAGCTCCTACGAGCAGTACTTC
TRBV9,few,TRBJ2-1,-,CASSVGPSVKNEQFF,TGTGCCAGCAGCGTAGGGCCCAGCGTGAAGAATGAGCAGTTCTTC
TRBV20-1,-,TRBJ2-1,TRBD1,CSARTGNNEQFF,TGCAGTGCCAGGACAGGAAACAATGAGCAGTTCTTC
TRBV10-3,-,TRBJ1-1,-,CANRGTNTEAFF,TGTGCCAACCGGGGCACAAACACTGAAGCTTTCTTT
TRBV20-1,-,TRBJ1-1,-,CSAAEGPRLNTEAFF,TGCAGTGCGGCCGAAGGTCCCAGGCTGAACACTGAAGCTTTCTTT
TRBV12-5,few,TRBJ2-3,TRBD2,CASGPAGGRDTQYF,TGTGCTAGTGGTCCAGCGGGAGGTCGAGATACGCAGTATTTT
TRBV20-1,few,TRBJ2-3,-,CSARLGGEDTQYF,TGCAGTGCTCGTTTGGGCGGAGAAGATACGCAGTATTTT
TRBV6-5,few,TRBJ2-1,-,CASSFTGFTSGNEQFF,TGTGCCAGCAGTTTCACAGGGTTTACCTCCGGGAATGAGCAGTTCTTC
TRBV21-1,-,TRBJ2-1,-,CASTLRQGYYNEQFF,TGTGCCAGCACACTAAGACAGGGCTACTACAATGAGCAGTTCTTC
TRBV12-3/TRBV12-4,many,TRBJ2-3,-,CASTTGATDTQYF,TGTGCCAGCACTACGGGGGCCACAGATACGCAGTATTTT
TRBV5-1,few,TRBJ1-2,-,CASSALTGNYGYTF,TGCGCCAGCAGCGCCCTCACAGGGAACTATGGCTACACCTTC